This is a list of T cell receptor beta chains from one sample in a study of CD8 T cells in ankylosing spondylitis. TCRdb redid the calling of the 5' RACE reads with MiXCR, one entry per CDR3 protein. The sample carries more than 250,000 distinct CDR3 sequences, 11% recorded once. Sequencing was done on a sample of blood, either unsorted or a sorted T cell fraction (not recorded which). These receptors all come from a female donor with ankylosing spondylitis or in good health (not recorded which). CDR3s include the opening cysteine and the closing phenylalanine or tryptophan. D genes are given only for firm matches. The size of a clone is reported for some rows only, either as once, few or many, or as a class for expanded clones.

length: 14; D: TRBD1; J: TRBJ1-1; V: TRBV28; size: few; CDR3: CASSPTGVSTEAFF; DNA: TGTGCCAGCAGTCCGACAGGGGTGTCCACTGAAGCTTTCTTT
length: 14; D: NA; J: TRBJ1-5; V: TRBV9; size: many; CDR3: CASSVNGGTQPQHF; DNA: TGTGCCAGCAGCGTTAACGGGGGGACTCAGCCCCAGCATTTT
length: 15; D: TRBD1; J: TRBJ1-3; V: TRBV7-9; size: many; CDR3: CASSEGQGFYNTIYF; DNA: TGTGCCAGCAGCGAAGGACAGGGGTTTTATAACACCATATATTTT
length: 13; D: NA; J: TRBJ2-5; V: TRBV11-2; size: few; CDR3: CASSFRDEETQYF; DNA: TGTGCCAGCAGCTTCCGGGACGAAGAGACCCAGTACTTC
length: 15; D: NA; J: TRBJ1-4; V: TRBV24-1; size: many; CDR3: CATSDAKTRDEKLFF; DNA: TGTGCCACCAGTGATGCTAAGACACGAGATGAAAAACTGTTTTTT
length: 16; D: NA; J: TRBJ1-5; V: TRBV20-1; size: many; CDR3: CSVDERGAYSNQPQHF; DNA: TGCAGTGTGGACGAGAGGGGGGCCTATAGCAATCAGCCCCAGCATTTT
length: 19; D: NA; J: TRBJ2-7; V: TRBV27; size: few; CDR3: CASSLKGALNFYSPYEQYF; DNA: TGTGCCAGCAGTTTAAAAGGGGCGCTAAATTTTTACTCTCCCTACGAGCAGTACTTC
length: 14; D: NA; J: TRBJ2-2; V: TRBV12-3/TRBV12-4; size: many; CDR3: CASSLNRGRGELFF; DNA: TGTGCCAGCAGTTTAAACCGGGGGCGCGGGGAGCTGTTTTTT
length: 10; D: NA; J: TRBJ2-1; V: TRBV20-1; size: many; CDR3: CSASISEQFF; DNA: TGCAGTGCTAGTATATCTGAGCAGTTCTTC
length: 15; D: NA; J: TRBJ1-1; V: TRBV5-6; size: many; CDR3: CASSLGVRTYTEAFF; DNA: TGTGCCAGCAGCTTGGGGGTCAGGACGTACACTGAAGCTTTCTTT
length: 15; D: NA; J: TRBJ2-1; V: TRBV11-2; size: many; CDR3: CASSLEFGIHNEQFF; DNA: TGTGCCAGCAGCTTAGAATTCGGGATACACAATGAGCAGTTCTTC
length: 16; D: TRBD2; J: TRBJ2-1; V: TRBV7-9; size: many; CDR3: CASSLPLAGGWNEQFF; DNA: TGTGCCAGCAGCTTACCCCTGGCGGGGGGTTGGAATGAGCAGTTCTTC
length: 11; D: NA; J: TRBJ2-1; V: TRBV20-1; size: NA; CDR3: CSARWGDEQFF; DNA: TGCAGTGCTAGGTGGGGCGATGAGCAGTTCTTC
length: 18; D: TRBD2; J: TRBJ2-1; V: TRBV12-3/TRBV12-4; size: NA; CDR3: CASCLASGGPTSGYEQFF; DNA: TGTGCCAGCTGTTTGGCTAGCGGGGGGCCAACATCGGGCTATGAGCAGTTCTTC
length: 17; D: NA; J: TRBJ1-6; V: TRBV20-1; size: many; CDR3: CSATGTLGVSYNSPLHF; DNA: TGCAGTGCGACGGGGACACTAGGGGTCTCCTATAATTCACCCCTCCACTTT
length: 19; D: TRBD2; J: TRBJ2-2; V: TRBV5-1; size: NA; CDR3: CASSLARTSGRSDTGELFF; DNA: TGCGCCAGCAGCTTGGCTAGGACTAGCGGGAGGTCGGACACCGGGGAGCTGTTTTTT
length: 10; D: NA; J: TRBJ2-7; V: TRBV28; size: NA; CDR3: CASSAYEQYF; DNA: TGTGCCAGCAGCGCTTACGAGCAGTACTTC
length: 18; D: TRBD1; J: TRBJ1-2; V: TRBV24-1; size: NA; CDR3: CATSDSILRQGDIDGYTF; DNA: TGTGCCACCAGTGATTCGATCCTTCGACAGGGAGATATAGATGGCTACACCTTC
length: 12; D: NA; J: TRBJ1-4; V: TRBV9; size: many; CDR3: CASSPGNEKLFF; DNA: TGTGCCAGCAGCCCCGGTAATGAAAAACTGTTTTTT
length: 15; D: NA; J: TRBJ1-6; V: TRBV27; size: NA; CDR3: CASSPNRVVGSPLHF; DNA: TGTGCCAGCAGCCCTAACAGGGTAGTTGGTTCACCCCTCCACTTT
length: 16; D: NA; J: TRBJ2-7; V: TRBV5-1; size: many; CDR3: CASSLATGAKTYEQYF; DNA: TGCGCCAGCAGCTTGGCTACGGGGGCCAAAACCTACGAGCAGTACTTC
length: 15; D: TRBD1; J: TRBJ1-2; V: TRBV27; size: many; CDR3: CASTKLTGAYYGYTF; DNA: TGTGCCAGCACGAAATTAACAGGGGCTTACTATGGCTACACCTTC
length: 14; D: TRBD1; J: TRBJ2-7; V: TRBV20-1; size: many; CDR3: CSAIGTGVIYEQYF; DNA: TGCAGTGCTATAGGGACAGGGGTAATCTACGAGCAGTACTTC
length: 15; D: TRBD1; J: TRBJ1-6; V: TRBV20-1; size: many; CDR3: CSARDSTGGDSPLHF; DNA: TGCAGTGCTAGAGATAGCACAGGGGGTGACTCACCCCTCCACTTT
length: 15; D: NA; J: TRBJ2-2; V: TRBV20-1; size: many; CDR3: CSARSRTVNTGELFF; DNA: TGCAGTGCTAGATCCCGGACTGTAAACACCGGGGAGCTGTTTTTT
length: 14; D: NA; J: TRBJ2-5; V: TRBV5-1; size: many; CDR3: CASSPQGPGETQYF; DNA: TGCGCCAGCAGCCCACAGGGCCCCGGGGAGACCCAGTACTTC
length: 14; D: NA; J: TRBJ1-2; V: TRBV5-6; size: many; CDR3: CASSLDTANYGYTF; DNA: TGTGCCAGCAGCTTGGACACCGCTAACTATGGCTACACCTTC
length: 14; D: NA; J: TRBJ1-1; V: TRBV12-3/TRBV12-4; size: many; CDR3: CASREGPREAEAFF; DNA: TGTGCCAGCAGGGAAGGACCTAGGGAGGCTGAAGCTTTCTTT
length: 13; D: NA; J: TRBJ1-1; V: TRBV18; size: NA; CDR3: CASSPPTRTEAFF; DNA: TGTGCCAGCTCACCACCGACACGCACTGAAGCTTTCTTT
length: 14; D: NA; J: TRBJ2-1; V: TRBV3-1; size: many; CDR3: CASSPGLLPHEQFF; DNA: TGTGCCAGCAGCCCAGGATTACTACCACATGAGCAGTTCTTC
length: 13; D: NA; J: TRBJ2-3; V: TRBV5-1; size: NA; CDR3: CASSPLDTDTQYF; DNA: TGCGCCAGCAGCCCCTTGGACACAGATACGCAGTATTTT
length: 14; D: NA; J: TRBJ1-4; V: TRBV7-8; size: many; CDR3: CASSRTGQGEKLFF; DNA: TGTGCCAGCAGCCGCACAGGGCAAGGTGAAAAACTGTTTTTT
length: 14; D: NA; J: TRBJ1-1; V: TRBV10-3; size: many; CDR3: CAIRITGLNTEAFF; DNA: TGTGCCATCAGGATAACAGGTCTGAACACTGAAGCTTTCTTT
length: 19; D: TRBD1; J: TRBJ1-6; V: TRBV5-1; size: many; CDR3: CASSLLGQGKSSYNSPLHF; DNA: TGCGCCAGCAGCTTATTGGGACAGGGGAAGAGCTCCTATAATTCACCCCTCCACTTT
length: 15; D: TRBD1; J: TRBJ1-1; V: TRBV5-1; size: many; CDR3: CASSPTGGSSTEAFF; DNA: TGCGCCAGCAGCCCGACAGGGGGCTCTAGCACTGAAGCTTTCTTT
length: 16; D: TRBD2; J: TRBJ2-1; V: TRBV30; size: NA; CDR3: CAWSVLSSGVNNEQFF; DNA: TGTGCCTGGAGTGTACTCTCTAGCGGGGTCAACAATGAGCAGTTCTTC
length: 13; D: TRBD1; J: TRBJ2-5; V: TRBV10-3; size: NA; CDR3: CAINGQVSQTQYF; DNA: TGTGCCATCAACGGACAGGTATCACAGACCCAGTACTTC
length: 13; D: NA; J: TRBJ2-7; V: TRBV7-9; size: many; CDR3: CASSLATNYEQYF; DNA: TGTGCCAGCAGCTTAGCTACAAACTACGAGCAGTACTTC
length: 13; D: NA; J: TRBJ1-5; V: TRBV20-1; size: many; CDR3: CSASTSSNQPQHF; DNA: TGCAGTGCTAGTACCTCTAGCAATCAGCCCCAGCATTTT
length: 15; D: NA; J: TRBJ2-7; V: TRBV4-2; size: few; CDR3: CASSQDGDIAYEQYF; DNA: TGTGCCAGCAGCCAAGATGGGGACATTGCCTACGAGCAGTACTTC
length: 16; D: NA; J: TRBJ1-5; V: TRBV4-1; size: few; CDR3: CASSQDEGRGNQPQHF; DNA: TGCGCCAGCAGCCAAGATGAAGGCCGGGGAAATCAGCCCCAGCATTTT